Sequencing of this TCR beta chain was carried out in a study of blood T cell repertoires in COVID-19. Study overall: T cells, B-cell-depleted T cells, or PBMCs provided the cDNA or gDNA that served as material.

Repertoires were generated with immunoSEQ multiplex PCR, while TCRdb's copy carries only in-frame clones and drops some. This sample yields about 210,000 clones, of which 83% are seen a single time; under 3.5% belongs to the top ten. Trimming took 5 bases from V and 2 from J, leaving 12 bases between them. The germline V gene encodes CDR1 SGHRS and CDR2 YFSETQ. CDR3 length: 14 amino acids. The source material was peripheral blood. This clonotype originated in a man aged 50 to 60 with active or convalescent COVID-19. The rearrangement uses TRBV5-1 and TRBJ2-3; D might be TRBD2 (6 bases). The CDR3 protein is CASRIQGLTDTQYF. CDR3 DNA sequence: TGCGCCAGCAGAATCCAGGGACTCACAGATACGCAGTATTTT.